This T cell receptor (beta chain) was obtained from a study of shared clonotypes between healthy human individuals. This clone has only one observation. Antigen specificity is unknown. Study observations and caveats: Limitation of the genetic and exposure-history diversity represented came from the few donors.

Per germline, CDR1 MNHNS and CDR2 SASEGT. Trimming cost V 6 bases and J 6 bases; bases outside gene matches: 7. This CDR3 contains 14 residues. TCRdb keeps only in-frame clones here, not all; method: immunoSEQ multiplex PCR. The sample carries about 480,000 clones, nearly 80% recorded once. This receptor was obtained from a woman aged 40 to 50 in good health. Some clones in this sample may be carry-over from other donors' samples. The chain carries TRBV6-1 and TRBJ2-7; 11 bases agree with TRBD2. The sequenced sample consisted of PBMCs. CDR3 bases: TGTGCCAGCAGACCTAGCGGGAGGACCCGCGAGCAGTACTTC. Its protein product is CASRPSGRTREQYF.